This T cell receptor (beta chain) stems from a study of T cells in localized non-small cell lung cancer (dated by TCRdb to the early 2020s). Notes on the research overall: The study analyzed T cell repertoires of 236 early-stage NSCLC patients, comparing tumors and uninvolved tumor-adjacent lungs. The cohort was made up of fewer than 250 treatment-naive NSCLC patients whose localized lung tumors had been resected. The mean age of the NSCLC patients was about 64 years, with 120 to 150 men and around 100 women.

Study-level results and caveats: Longer overall survival was associated with higher blood T cell density, whereas shorter survival was associated with higher adjacent-lung clonality. Because multi-region tumor sequencing was not performed, intratumor heterogeneity could not be ruled out. Uninvolved tumor-adjacent lung showed the highest T cell clonality, higher than tumor, which suggests more focused antigenic responses in the uninvolved tumor-adjacent lung. Since the design was exploratory, TCR variables were selected using unadjusted p-values with no false-discovery rate correction. Of the top 100 tumor clones, a median of roughly 60 were detected in paired uninvolved adjacent lung; over 25 were also among that lung's top 100.

Comments on this clone: The antigen this receptor binds is unknown. Base qualities were left out, and no much larger clone turns up one base away.

At diagnosis, tumor, uninvolved tumor-adjacent lung and peripheral blood were collected and then preserved as a mix of FFPE and fresh-frozen material. V drops 7 bases and J drops 0 bases, leaving 10 bases in between. The CDR3, from cysteine to phenylalanine, totals 14 residues. The entry retains the CDR3 DNA only, 42 bases that are in frame from base 1. CDR1 LNHDA and CDR2 SQIVND were looked up in the germline V gene (reference sequence). TCR beta CDR3 regions were sequenced from DNA using the immunoSEQ Assay. As for the authors' bioinformatics: T cell density was computed as TCR beta template counts normalized to usable DNA estimated by amplifying housekeeping genes. Using the preseqR package, richness was estimated by extrapolating to 120,000 templates for tissue samples and 400,000 templates for PBMC samples. Clonality was defined as one minus Pielou's evenness. Tissue-enriched TCRs were identified through differential abundance testing performed on productive amino-acid clonotypes, with a minimum total count of 5 and an alpha of 0.1. The Jaccard Index and the Morisita Overlap Index were used to measure repertoire overlap between compartments. GLIPH grouped TCR beta CDR3s together with public tetramer-defined viral CDR3s, and a viral motif had to include at least three viral sequences and also show V-gene enrichment. TCRdb stores this immuneACCESS table with in-frame sequences only. Part of the clones is absent; in the studies checked, under half of the shortfall reflects unresolved V genes, and no reason is known for the rest. V, J and clone size derive from that table, while D and trimming were established from the DNA sequence. This sample is represented by about 1,500 clones; 30% to 45% of them were singletons. Together, the top ten hold 19% of the sample.

This TCR derives from a woman aged 35-75 years with stage I squamous cell lung carcinoma. The sequencing here drew on lung tumor tissue, taken before any cancer treatment. The chain employs TRBV19 and TRBJ1-5; there is no confident call for the D gene. In nucleotide form, the sequence is TGTGCCAGTAACAGCGGATCTAGCAATCAGCCCCAGCATTTT. This codes for CASNSGSSNQPQHF.